This TCR beta chain was recovered during a study of radiation and T cells in renal cell carcinoma. Overall study results and limits: From baseline, blood top tumor clonotypes peaked at 2 weeks post-radiation. Baseline intratumoral clonotype presence is unknown without pretreatment biopsies.

J gave up 3 bases and V 8 bases, and 9 bases lay outside the gene matches. This CDR3 is 15 amino acids long. In germline, CDR1 is ENHRY, CDR2 SYGVKD. The repertoire was sequenced with immunoSEQ multiplex PCR; TCRdb's copy has only in-frame clones and lacks some. The sample shows about 130,000 clones, roughly four fifths of them seen only once. Time point defined: blood 2 weeks post-SBRT. Sample treatment: 15 Gy SBRT to primary tumor, nephrectomy 4 weeks later. Details on this clone: Its target is unknown.

The V gene is TRBV10-3, the J gene TRBJ2-3; 9 nucleotides match TRBD2. The source of this sequence is a man over 45 with renal cell carcinoma. Sequences were derived from blood, sampled from a patient whose treatment included radiotherapy and nephrectomy. The CDR3 coding sequence is TGTGCCATCCGGGGCGGGAGGGCCGGGACAGATACGCAGTATTTT. It translates to CAIRGGRAGTDTQYF.